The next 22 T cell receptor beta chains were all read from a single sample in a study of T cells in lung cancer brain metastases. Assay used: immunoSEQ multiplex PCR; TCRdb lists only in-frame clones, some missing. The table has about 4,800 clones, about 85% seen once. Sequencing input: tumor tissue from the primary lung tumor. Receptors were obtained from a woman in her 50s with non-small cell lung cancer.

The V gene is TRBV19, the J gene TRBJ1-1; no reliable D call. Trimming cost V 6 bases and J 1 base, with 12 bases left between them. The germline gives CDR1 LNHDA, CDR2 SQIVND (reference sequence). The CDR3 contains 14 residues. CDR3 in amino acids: CASRSQAPNTEAFF. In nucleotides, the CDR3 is TGTGCCAGTAGAAGTCAGGCGCCGAACACTGAAGCTTTCTTT. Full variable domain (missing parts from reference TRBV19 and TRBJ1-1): DGGITQSPKYLFRKEGQNVTLSCEQNLNHDAMYWYRQDPGQGLRLIYYSQIVNDFQKGDIAEGYSVSREKKESFPLTVTSAQKNPTAFYLCASRSQAPNTEAFFGQGTRLTVV.

CDR3 protein: CASSERMAGETTDTQYF. DNA of the CDR3: TGTGCCAGCAGTGAAAGGATGGCGGGAGAGACAACAGATACGCAGTATTTT. This chain joins TRBV2 and TRBJ2-3; 7 nucleotides line up with TRBD2. Germline lookup yields CDR1 SNHLY and CDR2 FYNNEI. The CDR3 spans 17 residues. The V segment lost 2 bases and the J segment 3 bases; nucleotides outside the gene matches: 11.

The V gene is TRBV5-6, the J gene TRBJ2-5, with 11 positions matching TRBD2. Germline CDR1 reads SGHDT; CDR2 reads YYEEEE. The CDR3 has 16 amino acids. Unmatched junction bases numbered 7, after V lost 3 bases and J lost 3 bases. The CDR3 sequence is CASSWGTSGVEETQYF. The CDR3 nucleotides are TGTGCCAGCAGCTGGGGGACTAGCGGAGTCGAAGAGACCCAGTACTTC.

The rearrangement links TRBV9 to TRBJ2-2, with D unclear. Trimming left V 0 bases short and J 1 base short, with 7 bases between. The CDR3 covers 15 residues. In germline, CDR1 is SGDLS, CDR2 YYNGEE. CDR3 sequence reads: CASSVGSLNTGELFF. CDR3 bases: TGTGCCAGCAGCGTAGGGAGCCTGAACACCGGGGAGCTGTTTTTT.

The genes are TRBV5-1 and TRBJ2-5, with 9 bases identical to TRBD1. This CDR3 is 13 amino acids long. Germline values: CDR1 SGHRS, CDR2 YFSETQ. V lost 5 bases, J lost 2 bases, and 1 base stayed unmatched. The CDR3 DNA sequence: TGCGCCAGCAGGACAGGGGGGCAAGAGACCCAGTACTTC. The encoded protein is CASRTGGQETQYF.

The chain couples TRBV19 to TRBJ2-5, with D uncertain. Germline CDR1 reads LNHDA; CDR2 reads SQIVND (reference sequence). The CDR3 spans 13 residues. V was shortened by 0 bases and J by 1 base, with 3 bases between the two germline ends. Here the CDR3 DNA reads TGTGCCAGTAGTATAGATGGCCAAGAGACCCAGTACTTC. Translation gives CASSIDGQETQYF.

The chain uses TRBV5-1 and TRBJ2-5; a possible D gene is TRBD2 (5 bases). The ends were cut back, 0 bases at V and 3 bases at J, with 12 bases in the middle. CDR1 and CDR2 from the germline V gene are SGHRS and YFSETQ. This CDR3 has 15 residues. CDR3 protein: CASSLAQVGKETQYF. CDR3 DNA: TGCGCCAGCAGCTTGGCCCAGGTCGGGAAAGAGACCCAGTACTTC.

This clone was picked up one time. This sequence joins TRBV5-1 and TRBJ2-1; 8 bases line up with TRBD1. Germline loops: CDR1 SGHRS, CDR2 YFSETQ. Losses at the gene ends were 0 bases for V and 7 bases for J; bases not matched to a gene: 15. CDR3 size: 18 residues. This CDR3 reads CASSLAPRRTGSMNEQFF. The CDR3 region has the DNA TGCGCCAGCAGCTTGGCGCCCCGACGGACAGGGTCTATGAATGAGCAGTTCTTC.

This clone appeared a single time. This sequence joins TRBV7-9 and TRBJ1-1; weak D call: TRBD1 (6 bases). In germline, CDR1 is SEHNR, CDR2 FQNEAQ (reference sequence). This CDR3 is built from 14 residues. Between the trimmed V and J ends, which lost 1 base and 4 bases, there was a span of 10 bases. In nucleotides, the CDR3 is TGTGCCAGCAGCTTAGAAGGGGGAAGCACTGAAGCTTTCTTT. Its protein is CASSLEGGSTEAFF.

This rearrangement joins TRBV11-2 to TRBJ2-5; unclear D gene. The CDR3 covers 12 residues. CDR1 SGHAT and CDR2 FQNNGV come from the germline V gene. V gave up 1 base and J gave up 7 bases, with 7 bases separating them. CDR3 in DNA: TGTGCCAGCAGCTTAGCAGGTCGGACCCAGTACTTC. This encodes CASSLAGRTQYF.

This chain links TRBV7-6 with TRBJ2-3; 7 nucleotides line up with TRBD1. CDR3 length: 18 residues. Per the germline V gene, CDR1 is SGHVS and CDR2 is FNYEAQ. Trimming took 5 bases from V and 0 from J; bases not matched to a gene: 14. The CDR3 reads CASSPNPAGTASTDTQYF. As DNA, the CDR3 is TGTGCCAGCAGCCCCAACCCGGCCGGGACAGCTAGCACAGATACGCAGTATTTT.

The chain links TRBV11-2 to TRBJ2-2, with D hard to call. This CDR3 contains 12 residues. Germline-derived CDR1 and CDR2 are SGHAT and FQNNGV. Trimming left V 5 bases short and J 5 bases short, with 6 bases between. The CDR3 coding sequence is TGTGCCAGCAGCCCCCCTACCGGGGAGCTGTTTTTT. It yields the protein CASSPPTGELFF.

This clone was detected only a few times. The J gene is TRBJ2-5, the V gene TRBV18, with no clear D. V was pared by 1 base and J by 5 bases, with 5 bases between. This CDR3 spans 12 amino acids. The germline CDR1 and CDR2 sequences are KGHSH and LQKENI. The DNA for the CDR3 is TGTGCCAGCTCACCACTCTCGGAGACCCAGTACTTC. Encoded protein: CASSPLSETQYF. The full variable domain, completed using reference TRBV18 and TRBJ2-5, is NAGVMQNPRHLVRRRGQEARLRCSPMKGHSHVYWYRQLPEEGLKFMVYLQKENIIDESGMPKERFSAEFPKEGPSILRIQQVVRGDSAAYFCASSPLSETQYFGPGTRLLVL.

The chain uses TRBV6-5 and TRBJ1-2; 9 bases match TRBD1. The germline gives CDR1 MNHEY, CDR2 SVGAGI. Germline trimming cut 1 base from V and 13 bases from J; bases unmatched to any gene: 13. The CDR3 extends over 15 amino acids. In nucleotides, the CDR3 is TGTGCCAGCAGTTACTGGACAGGGGATGTCCTAAGATGCACCTTC. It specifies CASSYWTGDVLRCTF.

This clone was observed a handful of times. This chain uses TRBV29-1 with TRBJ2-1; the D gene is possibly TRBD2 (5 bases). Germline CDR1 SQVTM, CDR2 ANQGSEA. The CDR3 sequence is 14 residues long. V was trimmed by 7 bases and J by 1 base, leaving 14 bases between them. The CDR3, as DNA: TGCAGCGAACGAGCGGAAGGATCCTACAATGAGCAGTTCTTC. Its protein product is CSERAEGSYNEQFF.

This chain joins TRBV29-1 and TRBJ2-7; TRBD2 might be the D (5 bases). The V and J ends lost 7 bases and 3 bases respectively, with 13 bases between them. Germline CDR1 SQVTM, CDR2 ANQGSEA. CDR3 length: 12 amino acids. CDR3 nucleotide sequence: TGCAGCGCCCGGACTTCGGACTACGAGCAGTACGTC. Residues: CSARTSDYEQYV.

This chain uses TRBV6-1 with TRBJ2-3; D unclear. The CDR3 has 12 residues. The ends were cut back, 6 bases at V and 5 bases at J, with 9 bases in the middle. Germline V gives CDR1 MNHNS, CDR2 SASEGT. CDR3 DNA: TGTGCCAGCAGGGATAAGATAGATACGCAGTATTTT. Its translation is CASRDKIDTQYF.

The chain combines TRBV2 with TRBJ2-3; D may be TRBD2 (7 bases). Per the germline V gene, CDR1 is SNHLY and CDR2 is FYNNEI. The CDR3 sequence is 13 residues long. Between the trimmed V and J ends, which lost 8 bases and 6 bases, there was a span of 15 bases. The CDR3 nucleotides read TGTGCCAGCGAGGGGGGGGCTGAGGATACGCAGTATTTT. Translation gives CASEGGAEDTQYF.

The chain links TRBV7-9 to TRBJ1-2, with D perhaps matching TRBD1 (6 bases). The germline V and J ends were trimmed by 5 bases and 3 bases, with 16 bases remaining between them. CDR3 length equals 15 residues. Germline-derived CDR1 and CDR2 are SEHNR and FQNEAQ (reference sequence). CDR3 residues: CASSPPGAQDYGYTF. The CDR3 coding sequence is TGTGCCAGCAGCCCCCCGGGGGCCCAAGACTATGGCTACACCTTC.

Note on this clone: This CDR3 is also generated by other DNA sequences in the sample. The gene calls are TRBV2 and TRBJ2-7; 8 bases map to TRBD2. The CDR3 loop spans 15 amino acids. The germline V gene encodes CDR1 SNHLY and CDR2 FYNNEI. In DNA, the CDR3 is TGTGCCAGCAGCCTGGCGGGGGGACCCTCCTATGAGCAGTACGTC. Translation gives CASSLAGGPSYEQYV.

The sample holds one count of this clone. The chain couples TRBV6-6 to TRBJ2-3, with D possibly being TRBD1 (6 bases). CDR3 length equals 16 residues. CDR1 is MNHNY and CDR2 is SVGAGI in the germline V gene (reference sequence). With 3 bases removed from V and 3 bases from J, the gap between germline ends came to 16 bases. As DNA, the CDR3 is TGTGCCAGCAGTTATCCCGACAGGAGGTCAACAGATACGCAGTATTTT. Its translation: CASSYPDRRSTDTQYF.

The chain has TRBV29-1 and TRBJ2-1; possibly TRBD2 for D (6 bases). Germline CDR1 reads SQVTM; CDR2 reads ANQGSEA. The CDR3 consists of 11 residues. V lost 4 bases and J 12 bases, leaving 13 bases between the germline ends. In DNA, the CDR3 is TGCAGCGTTGGGGTTAGGGGAGGGCAGTTCTTC. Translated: CSVGVRGGQFF.